This paragraph reports one T cell receptor (beta chain). The antigen is unknown. The data derive from a study of PD-1 blockade in classical Hodgkin lymphoma. Notes on the study in general: Differences between repertoires have undefined causes, possibly disease activity or prior therapy. CD4+ TCR diversity, unlike CD8+, climbed significantly by C4D1.

V shed 3 bases, J shed 4 bases, and the junction held 3 bases outside the gene matches. The CDR3 runs to 16 residues. Looked up from germline, CDR1 is MNHEY and CDR2 is SMNVEV (reference sequence). TCRdb keeps only in-frame clones here, not all; method: immunoSEQ multiplex PCR. In the table there are about 47,000 clones, roughly 89% of which are singletons. Time point reported: cycle 4 day 1 (C4D1), after around six weeks of nivolumab. Relapses following autologous stem cell transplantation were seen in all patients, with brentuximab vedotin exposure varying. Complete response, partial response or progressive disease was each patient's best response.

This receptor was taken from a human donor with classical Hodgkin lymphoma. Sequenced material: peripheral blood mononuclear cells (PBMCs), taken before the fourth cycle of nivolumab. The V gene is TRBV27, the J gene TRBJ2-1, with 13 bases fitting TRBD2. The CDR3 bases are TGTGCCAGCAGTTTCCTGACTAGCGGGGGGTACAATGAGCAGTTCTTC. It codes for CASSFLTSGGYNEQFF.